These 9 T cell receptor beta chains came from one sample sequenced in a study of blood T cell repertoires in COVID-19. Only in-frame clones appear in the TCRdb table, and some are missing; sequencing was by immunoSEQ multiplex PCR. The table has around 400,000 clones, 70% to 90% seen once; the top ten hold about 2%. Sequenced input: peripheral blood. These receptors were obtained from an older woman with COVID-19, enrolled during active disease.

The chain carries TRBV9 and TRBJ1-1; D gene ambiguous. Trimming left V 2 bases short and J 6 bases short, with 17 bases between. This CDR3 contains 15 residues. The germline V gene has CDR1 SGDLS and CDR2 YYNGEE. CDR3 bases: TGTGCCAGCAGCGTGGAAGGTACGTCAGGTGCTGAAGCTTTCTTT. Protein: CASSVEGTSGAEAFF.

V usage is TRBV6-5 and J usage is TRBJ2-7; TRBD1 is a possible D gene (5 bases). CDR1 is MNHEY and CDR2 is SVGAGI in the germline V gene. This CDR3 has 15 residues. V lost 5 bases and J lost 4, with 18 bases in between. Written as DNA, the CDR3 is TGTGCCAGCAGTCCCCCCAGGCAGGGTCGGTACGAGCAGTACTTC. The encoded protein is CASSPPRQGRYEQYF.

The chain couples TRBV19 to TRBJ1-2, with 9 bases matching TRBD1. Germline trimming cut 7 bases from V and 3 bases from J; bases unmatched to any gene: 12. CDR1 and CDR2 from the germline V gene are LNHDA and SQIVND (reference sequence). CDR3 length equals 16 residues. Here the CDR3 DNA reads TGTGCCAGTACCCACCTCTCTGGGGACAGGGACTATGGCTACACCTTC. Protein sequence: CASTHLSGDRDYGYTF.

This rearrangement joins TRBV23-1 to TRBJ1-4; 8 bases align to TRBD1. TRBV23-1 is assigned to the ORF class and has an uncertain function. CDR3 length: 15 residues. The J segment lost 8 bases and the V segment lost 5 bases, leaving 10 bases of the junction unmatched. The DNA of the CDR3 is TGCGCCAGCAGTTACCACAGGGGGGTGGGAGAAAAACTGTTTTTT. Its protein is CASSYHRGVGEKLFF.

The chain recombines TRBV11-2 with TRBJ2-5; 9 bases align to TRBD2. Germline values: CDR1 SGHAT, CDR2 FQNNGV. The CDR3 totals 15 residues. Trimming cost V 5 bases and J 4 bases; bases outside gene matches: 8. CDR3 DNA: TGTGCCAGCAGCGACTATGGCGGGGGGGCAGAGACCCAGTACTTC. Its protein is CASSDYGGGAETQYF.

This clone was seen a single time. The J gene is TRBJ2-4, the V gene TRBV14, with D perhaps matching TRBD1 (5 bases). The CDR3 is made up of 14 amino acids. The germline V gene has CDR1 SGHDN and CDR2 FVKESK. V lost 0 bases and J lost 4, with 7 bases in between. The CDR3 loop is CASSQEAGKNIQYF. Written as DNA, the CDR3 is TGTGCCAGCAGCCAAGAGGCAGGGAAAAACATTCAGTACTTC.

The J gene is TRBJ2-2, the V gene TRBV5-5; D ambiguous. The V gene lost 1 base and the J gene lost 3 bases, with 13 bases spanning the gap. The CDR3 has 16 amino acids. CDR1 SGHKS and CDR2 YYEKEE come from the germline V gene (reference sequence). CDR3 amino acids: CASSLIGQAYTGELFF. In nucleotides, the CDR3 is TGTGCCAGCAGCTTGATTGGGCAGGCTTACACCGGGGAGCTGTTTTTT. Using reference TRBV5-5 and TRBJ2-2 for the parts outside the CDR3, the full variable domain is DAGVTQSPTHLIKTRGQQVTLRCSPISGHKSVSWYQQVLGQGPQFIFQYYEKEERGRGNFPDRFSARQFPNYSSELNVNALLLGDSALYLCASSLIGQAYTGELFFGEGSRLTVL.

This CDR3 reads CASSQDPPRGRTYNSPLHF. CDR3 DNA sequence: TGCGCCAGCAGCCAAGATCCCCCCAGGGGGAGAACTTATAATTCACCCCTCCACTTT. The rearrangement links TRBV4-1 to TRBJ1-6, with 7 bases that match TRBD1. With V trimmed by 0 bases and J by 4 bases, 12 bases remained unmatched. The CDR3 has 19 amino acids. Germline CDR1 and CDR2: MGHRA and YSYEKL.

The V gene is TRBV19, the J gene TRBJ2-5; 9 bases map to TRBD2. After removal of 4 bases from V and 0 bases from J, the junction contained 6 bases not matched to a gene. CDR1 is LNHDA, CDR2 SQIVND, per germline (reference sequence). The CDR3 is 16 residues long. CDR3 bases: TGTGCCAGTAGTAGAGGGACTAGCAAGTACCAAGAGACCCAGTACTTC. It codes for CASSRGTSKYQETQYF.